This T cell receptor beta chain emerged from a study of liver allograft versus peripheral blood T cells. Across the whole study: Transplanted-liver T cell receptor repertoires were compared with recipients' peripheral blood repertoires. Whole-study results and caveats: It was reported that the T cell receptor repertoires found inside liver allografts differed from those that were detected in peripheral blood.

MiXCR was run by TCRdb on the reads, yielding one entry per CDR3 protein. The sample yields some 8,000 distinct CDR3 sequences, about 18% seen once. This clonotype was found a few times. Its target is not known. With V trimmed by 2 bases and J by 4 bases, 13 bases remained unmatched. This CDR3 contains 19 residues. Germline assignment: CDR1 MDHEN and CDR2 SYDVKM. This chain links TRBV28 with TRBJ2-1, with 11 bases that match TRBD2. The receptor's source is a human patient who had a liver transplant. Some T cells may originate from the graft donor. The CDR3, as DNA: TGTGCCAGCAGTTTAGCCCTAGCGGGAGGCGCTCATTTTTACAATGAGCAGTTCTTC. It yields the protein CASSLALAGGAHFYNEQFF.